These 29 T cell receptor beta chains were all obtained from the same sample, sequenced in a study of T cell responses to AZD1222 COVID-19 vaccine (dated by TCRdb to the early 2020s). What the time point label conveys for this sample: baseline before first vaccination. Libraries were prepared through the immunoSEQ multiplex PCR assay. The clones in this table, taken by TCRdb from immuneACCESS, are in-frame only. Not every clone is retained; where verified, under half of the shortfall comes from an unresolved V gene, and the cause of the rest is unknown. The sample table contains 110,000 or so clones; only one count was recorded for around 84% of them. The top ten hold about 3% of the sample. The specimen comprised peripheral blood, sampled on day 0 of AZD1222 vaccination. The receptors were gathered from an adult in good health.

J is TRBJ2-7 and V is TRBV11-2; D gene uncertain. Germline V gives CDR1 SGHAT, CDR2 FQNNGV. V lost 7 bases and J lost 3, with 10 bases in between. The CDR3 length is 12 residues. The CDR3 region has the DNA TGTGCCAGCACCCAACGTTTCTACGAGCAGTACTTC. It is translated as CASTQRFYEQYF.

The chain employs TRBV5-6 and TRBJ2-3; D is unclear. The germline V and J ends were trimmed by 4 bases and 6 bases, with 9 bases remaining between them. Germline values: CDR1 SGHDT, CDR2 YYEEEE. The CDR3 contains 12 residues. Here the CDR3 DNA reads TGTGCCAGCAGCCATCGTTCCGATACGCAGTATTTT. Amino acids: CASSHRSDTQYF.

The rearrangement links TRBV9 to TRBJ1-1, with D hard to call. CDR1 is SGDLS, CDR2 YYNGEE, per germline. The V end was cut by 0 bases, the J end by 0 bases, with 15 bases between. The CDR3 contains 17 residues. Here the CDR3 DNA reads TGTGCCAGCAGCGTAGATGGGGAACTCCTAATGAACACTGAAGCTTTCTTT. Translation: CASSVDGELLMNTEAFF.

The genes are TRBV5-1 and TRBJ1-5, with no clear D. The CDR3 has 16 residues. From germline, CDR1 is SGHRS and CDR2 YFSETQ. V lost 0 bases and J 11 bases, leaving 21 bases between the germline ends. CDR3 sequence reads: CASSLGEGAGGGAQHF. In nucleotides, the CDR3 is TGCGCCAGCAGCTTGGGAGAGGGCGCAGGTGGTGGGGCCCAGCATTTT.

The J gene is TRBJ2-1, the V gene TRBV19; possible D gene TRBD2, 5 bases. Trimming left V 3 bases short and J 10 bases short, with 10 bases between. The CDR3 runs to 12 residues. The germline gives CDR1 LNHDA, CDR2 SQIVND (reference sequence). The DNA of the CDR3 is TGTGCCAGTAGTATTAGTAGGGAGGAGCAGTTCTTC. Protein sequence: CASSISREEQFF.

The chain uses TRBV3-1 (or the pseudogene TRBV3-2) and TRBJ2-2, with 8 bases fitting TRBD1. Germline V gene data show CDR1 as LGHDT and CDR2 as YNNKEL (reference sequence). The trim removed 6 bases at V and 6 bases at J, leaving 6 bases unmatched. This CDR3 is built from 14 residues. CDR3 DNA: TGTGCCAGCAGGACAGGGGTATCTGCCGGGGAGCTGTTTTTT. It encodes CASRTGVSAGELFF.

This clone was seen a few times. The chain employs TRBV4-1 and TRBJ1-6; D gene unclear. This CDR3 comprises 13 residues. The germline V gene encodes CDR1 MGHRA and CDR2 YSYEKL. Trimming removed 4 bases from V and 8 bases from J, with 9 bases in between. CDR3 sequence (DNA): TGCGCCAGCAGCCCCCGACCGGATTCACCCCTCCACTTT. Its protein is CASSPRPDSPLHF.

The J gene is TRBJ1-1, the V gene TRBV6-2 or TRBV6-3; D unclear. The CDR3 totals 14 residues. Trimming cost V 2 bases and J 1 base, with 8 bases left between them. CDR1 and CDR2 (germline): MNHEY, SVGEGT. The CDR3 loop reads CASSYGPTNTEAFF. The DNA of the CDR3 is TGTGCCAGCAGTTACGGTCCCACGAACACTGAAGCTTTCTTT.

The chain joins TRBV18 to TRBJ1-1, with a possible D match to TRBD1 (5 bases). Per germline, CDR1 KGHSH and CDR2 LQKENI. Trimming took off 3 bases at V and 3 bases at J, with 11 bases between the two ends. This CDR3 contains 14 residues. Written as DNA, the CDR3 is TGTGCCAGCTCACCTGAAGACAGCTACACTGAAGCTTTCTTT. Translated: CASSPEDSYTEAFF.

CDR3 loop: CASSQAAGGGRWDTQYF. The CDR3 DNA sequence: TGCGCCAGCAGCCAAGCCGCCGGAGGGGGGCGGTGGGATACGCAGTATTTT. The gene calls are TRBV4-1 and TRBJ2-3; D might be TRBD1 or TRBD2, each matching 6 bases. The V gene lost 1 base and the J gene lost 6 bases, with 20 bases spanning the gap. Germline V gene lookup returns CDR1 MGHRA and CDR2 YSYEKL. This CDR3 is 17 amino acids long.

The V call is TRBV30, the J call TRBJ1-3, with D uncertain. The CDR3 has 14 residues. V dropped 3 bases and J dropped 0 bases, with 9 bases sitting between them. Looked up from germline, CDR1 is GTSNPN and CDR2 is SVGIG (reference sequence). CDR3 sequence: CAWRSYGSGNTIYF. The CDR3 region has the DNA TGTGCCTGGAGGAGCTACGGCTCTGGAAACACCATATATTTT.

For the CDR3, the DNA is TGCAGCGTTGAGGGCGGCGGCGGGTGGGATACGCAGTATTTT. It specifies CSVEGGGGWDTQYF. The rearrangement links TRBV29-1 to TRBJ2-3; D is possibly TRBD2 (5 bases). The CDR3 consists of 14 residues. V lost 3 bases and J 6 bases, leaving 16 bases between the germline ends. CDR1 SQVTM and CDR2 ANQGSEA come from the germline V gene.

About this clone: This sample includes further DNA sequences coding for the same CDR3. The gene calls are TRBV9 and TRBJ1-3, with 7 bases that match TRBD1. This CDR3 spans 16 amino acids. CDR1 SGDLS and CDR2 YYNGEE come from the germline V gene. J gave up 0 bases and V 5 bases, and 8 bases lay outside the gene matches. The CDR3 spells CASSPDRANSGNTIYF. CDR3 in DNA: TGTGCCAGCAGTCCAGACAGGGCGAACTCTGGAAACACCATATATTTT.

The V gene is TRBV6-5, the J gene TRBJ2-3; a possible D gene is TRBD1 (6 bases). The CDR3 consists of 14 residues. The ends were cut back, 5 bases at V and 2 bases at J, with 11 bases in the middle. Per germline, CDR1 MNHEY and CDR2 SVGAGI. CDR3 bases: TGTGCCAGCAGTACCACAGGGATCACAGATACGCAGTATTTT. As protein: CASSTTGITDTQYF.

CDR3 sequence reads: CASSLTGDSSYNSPLHF. The CDR3 nucleotides read TGTGCCAGCAGTCTAACAGGGGATAGCTCCTATAATTCACCCCTCCACTTT. V gene TRBV6-4 combines with J gene TRBJ1-6; 7 nucleotides line up with TRBD1. Unmatched junction bases numbered 7, after V lost 5 bases and J lost 0 bases. Germline values: CDR1 MRHNA, CDR2 SNTAGT. The CDR3 is made up of 17 amino acids.

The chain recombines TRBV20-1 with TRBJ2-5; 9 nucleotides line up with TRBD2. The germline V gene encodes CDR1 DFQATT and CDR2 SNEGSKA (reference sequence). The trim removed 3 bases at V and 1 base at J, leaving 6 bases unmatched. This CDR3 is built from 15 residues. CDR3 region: CSASSLAGPQETQYF. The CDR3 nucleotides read TGCAGTGCTAGTTCCCTAGCGGGGCCCCAAGAGACCCAGTACTTC.

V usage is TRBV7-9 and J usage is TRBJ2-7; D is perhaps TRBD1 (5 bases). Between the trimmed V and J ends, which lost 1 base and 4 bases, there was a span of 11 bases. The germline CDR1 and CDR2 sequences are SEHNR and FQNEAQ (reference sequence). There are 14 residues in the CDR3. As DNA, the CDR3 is TGTGCCAGCAGCTTAGGGCAGGGTGGATACGAGCAGTACTTC. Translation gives CASSLGQGGYEQYF.

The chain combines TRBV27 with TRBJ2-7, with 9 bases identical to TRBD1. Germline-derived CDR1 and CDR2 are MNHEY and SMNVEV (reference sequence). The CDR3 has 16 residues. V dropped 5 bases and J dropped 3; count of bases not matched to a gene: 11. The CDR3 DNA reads TGTGCCAGCAGTCGACCCGGGACAGGGAGCCACTACGAGCAGTACTTC. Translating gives CASSRPGTGSHYEQYF.

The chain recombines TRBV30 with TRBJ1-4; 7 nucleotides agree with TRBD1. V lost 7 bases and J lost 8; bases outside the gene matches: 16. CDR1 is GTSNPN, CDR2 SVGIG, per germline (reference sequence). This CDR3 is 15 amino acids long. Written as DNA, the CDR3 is TGTGCCTCCAGGCCCCGGCGACAGGGAAAGGAAAAACTGTTTTTT. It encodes CASRPRRQGKEKLFF. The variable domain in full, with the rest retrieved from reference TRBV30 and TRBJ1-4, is SQTIHQWPATLVQPVGSPLSLECTVEGTSNPNLYWYRQAAGRGLQLLFYSVGIGQISSEVPQNLSASRPQDRQFILSSKKLLLSDSGFYLCASRPRRQGKEKLFFGSGTQLSVL.

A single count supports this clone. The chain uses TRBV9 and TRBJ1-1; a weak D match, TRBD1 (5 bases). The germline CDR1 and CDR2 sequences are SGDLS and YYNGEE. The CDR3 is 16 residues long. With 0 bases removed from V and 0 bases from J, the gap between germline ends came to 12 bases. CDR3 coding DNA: TGTGCCAGCAGCGTAGCAGGGTTTACCCTGAACACTGAAGCTTTCTTT. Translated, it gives CASSVAGFTLNTEAFF. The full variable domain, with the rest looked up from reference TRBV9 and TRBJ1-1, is DSGVTQTPKHLITATGQRVTLRCSPRSGDLSVYWYQQSLDQGLQFLIQYYNGEERAKGNILERFSAQQFPDLHSELNLSSLELGDSALYFCASSVAGFTLNTEAFFGQGTRLTVV.

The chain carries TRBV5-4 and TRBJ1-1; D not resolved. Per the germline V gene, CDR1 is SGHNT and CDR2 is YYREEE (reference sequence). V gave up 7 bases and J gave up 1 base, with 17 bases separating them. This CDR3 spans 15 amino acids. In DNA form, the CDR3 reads TGTGCCAGCTCCCCCTCCCTCGGGGAGAACACTGAAGCTTTCTTT. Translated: CASSPSLGENTEAFF.

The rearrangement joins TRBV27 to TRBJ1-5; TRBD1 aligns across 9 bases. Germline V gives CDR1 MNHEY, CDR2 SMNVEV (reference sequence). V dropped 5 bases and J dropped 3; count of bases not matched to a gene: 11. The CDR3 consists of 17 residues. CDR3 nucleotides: TGTGCCAGCAGTCACCGTCCCGGGACAGGGTACAATCAGCCCCAGCATTTT. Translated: CASSHRPGTGYNQPQHF.

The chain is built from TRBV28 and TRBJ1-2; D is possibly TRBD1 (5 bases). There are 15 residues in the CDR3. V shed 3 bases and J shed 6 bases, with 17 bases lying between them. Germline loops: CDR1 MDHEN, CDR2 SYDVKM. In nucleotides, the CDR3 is TGTGCCAGCAGTTTTTCCAATGTGGGGGTTGATGGCTACACCTTC. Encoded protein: CASSFSNVGVDGYTF.

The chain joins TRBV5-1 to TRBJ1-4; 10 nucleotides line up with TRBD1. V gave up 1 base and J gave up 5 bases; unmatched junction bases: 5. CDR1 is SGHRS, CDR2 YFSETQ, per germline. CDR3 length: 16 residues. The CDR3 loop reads CASSLKVTGGNEKLFF. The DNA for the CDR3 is TGCGCCAGCAGCTTGAAAGTGACAGGGGGCAATGAAAAACTGTTTTTT.

The CDR3 is CATSALGAVSTDTQYF. The CDR3 DNA reads TGTGCCACCAGTGCCCTGGGGGCGGTAAGCACAGATACGCAGTATTTT. The V call is TRBV24-1, the J call TRBJ2-3, with D possibly TRBD1 on 6 matching bases. Germline V gene sequence: CDR1 KGHDR, CDR2 SFDVKD. The ends were cut back, 5 bases at V and 0 bases at J, with 14 bases in the middle. The CDR3 covers 16 residues.

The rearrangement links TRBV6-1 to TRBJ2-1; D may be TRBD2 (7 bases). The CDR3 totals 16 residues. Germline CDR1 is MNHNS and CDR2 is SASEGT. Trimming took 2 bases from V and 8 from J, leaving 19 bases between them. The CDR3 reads CASSEPVGLGGDEQFF. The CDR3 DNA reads TGTGCCAGCAGTGAACCAGTCGGGTTAGGGGGGGATGAGCAGTTCTTC.

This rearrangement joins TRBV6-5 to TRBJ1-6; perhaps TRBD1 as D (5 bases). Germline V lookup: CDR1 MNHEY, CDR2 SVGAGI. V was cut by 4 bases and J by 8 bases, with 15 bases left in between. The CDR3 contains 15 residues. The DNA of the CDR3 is TGTGCCAGCAGTTTCCCCGGGGGTGAGGATTCACCCCTCCACTTT. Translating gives CASSFPGGEDSPLHF.

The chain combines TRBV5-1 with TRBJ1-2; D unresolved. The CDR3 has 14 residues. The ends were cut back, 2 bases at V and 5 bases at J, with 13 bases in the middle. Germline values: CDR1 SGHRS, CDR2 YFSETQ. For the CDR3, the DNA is TGCGCCAGCAGCTTCGATCAGCCGGGTTATGGCTACACCTTC. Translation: CASSFDQPGYGYTF.

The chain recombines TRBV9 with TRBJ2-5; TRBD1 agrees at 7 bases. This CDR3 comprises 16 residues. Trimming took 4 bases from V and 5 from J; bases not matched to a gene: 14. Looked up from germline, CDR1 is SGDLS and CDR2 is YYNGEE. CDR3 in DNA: TGTGCCAGCAGCCCCTACTACGAGGTCAGGGGGGAGACCCAGTACTTC. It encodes CASSPYYEVRGETQYF.